These T cell receptor beta chains were read from a single sample in a study of shared clonotypes between healthy human individuals. Libraries were prepared by immunoSEQ multiplex PCR; TCRdb keeps only in-frame clonotypes and omits some of them. The top ten clones hold 0.85% to 1.2% of a sample with millions of clones, roughly 94% of them seen once. Sequencing was done on a sample of naive CD8+ T cells sorted from blood. Receptors were obtained from a young man in good health. Each CDR3 is given with its conserved first and last residue. The order of the fields is clone size, J gene, D gene, V gene, CDR3 protein, CDR3 DNA. D genes are given only for firm matches. The size of a clone is reported for some rows only, either as once, few or many, or as a class for expanded clones.

abundance: -
j_gene: TRBJ1-2
d_gene: -
v_gene: TRBV5-4
CDR3aa: CASSHAGQLTYGYTF
CDR3nt: TGTGCCAGCAGTCATGCAGGACAGTTAACCTATGGCTACACCTTC

abundance: -
j_gene: TRBJ1-1
d_gene: TRBD1
v_gene: TRBV7-8
CDR3aa: CASSLVEGANTEAFF
CDR3nt: TGTGCCAGCAGCTTAGTTGAGGGGGCGAACACTGAAGCTTTCTTT

abundance: once
j_gene: TRBJ1-1
d_gene: -
v_gene: TRBV19
CDR3aa: CASSSMGGLGTEAFF
CDR3nt: TGTGCCAGTAGTTCCATGGGGGGGCTAGGGACTGAAGCTTTCTTT

abundance: -
j_gene: TRBJ2-1
d_gene: TRBD2
v_gene: TRBV6-1
CDR3aa: CASSEASAGVVEQFF
CDR3nt: TGTGCCAGCAGTGAAGCGTCTGCGGGGGTGGTTGAGCAGTTCTTC

abundance: -
j_gene: TRBJ2-3
d_gene: -
v_gene: TRBV7-6
CDR3aa: CASSGYRDGSLRFTDTQYF
CDR3nt: TGTGCCAGCAGCGGGTACAGGGATGGGTCCCTCAGATTTACAGATACGCAGTATTTT

abundance: -
j_gene: TRBJ2-5
d_gene: -
v_gene: TRBV5-4
CDR3aa: CASSSRGGEETQYF
CDR3nt: TGTGCCAGCAGCTCGAGGGGGGGAGAAGAGACCCAGTACTTC

abundance: -
j_gene: TRBJ1-5
d_gene: TRBD1
v_gene: TRBV28
CDR3aa: CASSFRGLGNQPQHF
CDR3nt: TGTGCCAGCAGTTTTAGGGGGCTGGGCAATCAGCCCCAGCATTTT

abundance: -
j_gene: TRBJ2-7
d_gene: -
v_gene: TRBV27
CDR3aa: CASSSFDSYEQYF
CDR3nt: TGTGCCAGCAGTTCTTTCGACTCCTACGAGCAGTACTTC

abundance: -
j_gene: TRBJ2-1
d_gene: -
v_gene: TRBV13
CDR3aa: CASSLVLSEGRRYNEQFF
CDR3nt: TGTGCCAGCAGCTTAGTTTTATCTGAGGGCCGTCGATACAATGAGCAGTTCTTC

abundance: -
j_gene: TRBJ1-1
d_gene: -
v_gene: TRBV4-1
CDR3aa: CASSQAGGAIEAFF
CDR3nt: TGCGCCAGCAGCCAAGCTGGGGGGGCGATAGAAGCTTTCTTT

abundance: -
j_gene: TRBJ1-2
d_gene: -
v_gene: TRBV10-3
CDR3aa: CAISESANYGYTF
CDR3nt: TGTGCCATCAGTGAGTCTGCTAACTATGGCTACACCTTC

abundance: once
j_gene: TRBJ2-7
d_gene: TRBD1
v_gene: TRBV28
CDR3aa: CASSTTGGSYEQYF
CDR3nt: TGTGCCAGCAGTACTACAGGGGGATCCTACGAGCAGTACTTC

abundance: -
j_gene: TRBJ2-7
d_gene: -
v_gene: TRBV5-4
CDR3aa: CASSPRTDFYEQYF
CDR3nt: TGTGCCAGCAGCCCCCGGACGGACTTCTACGAGCAGTACTTC

abundance: -
j_gene: TRBJ2-7
d_gene: -
v_gene: TRBV11-2
CDR3aa: CASSSPSRGERDYEQYF
CDR3nt: TGTGCCAGCAGCTCACCCTCGAGGGGGGAGCGGGACTACGAGCAGTACTTC

abundance: -
j_gene: TRBJ1-1
d_gene: -
v_gene: TRBV28
CDR3aa: CASSLLASGNTEAFF
CDR3nt: TGTGCCAGCAGTTTGTTAGCCTCCGGGAACACTGAAGCTTTCTTT

abundance: -
j_gene: TRBJ2-1
d_gene: TRBD2
v_gene: TRBV27
CDR3aa: CASSLLAPSGSYNEQFF
CDR3nt: TGTGCCAGCAGTTTATTGGCCCCTAGCGGAAGCTACAATGAGCAGTTCTTC

abundance: -
j_gene: TRBJ2-7
d_gene: -
v_gene: TRBV4-3
CDR3aa: CASSQGVSYEQYF
CDR3nt: TGCGCCAGCAGCCAAGGAGTCAGCTACGAGCAGTACTTC

abundance: -
j_gene: TRBJ2-3
d_gene: TRBD2
v_gene: TRBV4-1
CDR3aa: CASSGAGGQEYF
CDR3nt: TGCGCCAGCAGCGGAGCGGGGGGGCAAGAGTATTTT

abundance: -
j_gene: TRBJ2-2
d_gene: -
v_gene: TRBV5-4
CDR3aa: CASSLAEDGELFF
CDR3nt: TGTGCCAGCAGCTTGGCCGAGGACGGGGAGCTGTTTTTT

abundance: -
j_gene: TRBJ2-7
d_gene: -
v_gene: TRBV5-6
CDR3aa: CASSLGFSYEQYF
CDR3nt: TGTGCCAGCAGCTTGGGTTTCTCCTACGAGCAGTACTTC

abundance: -
j_gene: TRBJ1-5
d_gene: -
v_gene: TRBV27
CDR3aa: CASSLRGGEPQHF
CDR3nt: TGTGCCAGCAGTTTAAGGGGAGGCGAGCCCCAGCATTTT

abundance: -
j_gene: TRBJ2-5
d_gene: TRBD2
v_gene: TRBV10-3
CDR3aa: CAISESRSSGGFQETQYF
CDR3nt: TGTGCCATCAGCGAGTCGAGGAGTAGCGGGGGTTTCCAAGAGACCCAGTACTTC

abundance: -
j_gene: TRBJ1-6
d_gene: TRBD1
v_gene: TRBV10-3
CDR3aa: CAISDLWDRAGSYNSPLHF
CDR3nt: TGTGCCATCAGTGATTTGTGGGACAGGGCAGGCTCCTATAATTCACCCCTCCACTTT

abundance: -
j_gene: TRBJ2-2
d_gene: -
v_gene: TRBV7-8
CDR3aa: CASSLSGHRGGELFF
CDR3nt: TGTGCCAGCAGCTTAAGCGGGCATAGGGGCGGGGAGCTGTTTTTT

abundance: once
j_gene: TRBJ2-1
d_gene: -
v_gene: TRBV27
CDR3aa: CASRQGGNNEQFF
CDR3nt: TGTGCCAGCAGGCAGGGGGGAAACAATGAGCAGTTCTTC

abundance: -
j_gene: TRBJ1-1
d_gene: TRBD1
v_gene: TRBV5-6
CDR3aa: CASSLDWAGGSYTEAFF
CDR3nt: TGTGCCAGCAGCTTGGATTGGGCAGGGGGGTCGTACACTGAAGCTTTCTTT

abundance: -
j_gene: TRBJ2-5
d_gene: -
v_gene: TRBV7-9
CDR3aa: CASAVQETQYF
CDR3nt: TGTGCCAGTGCCGTCCAAGAGACCCAGTACTTC

abundance: -
j_gene: TRBJ1-4
d_gene: -
v_gene: TRBV6-6
CDR3aa: CATGAGDLLANEKLFF
CDR3nt: TGTGCCACCGGGGCAGGGGATTTATTAGCTAATGAAAAACTGTTTTTT

abundance: once
j_gene: TRBJ2-5
d_gene: -
v_gene: TRBV29-1
CDR3aa: CSALAFLGETQYF
CDR3nt: TGCAGCGCGTTAGCGTTCTTAGGAGAGACCCAGTACTTC

abundance: -
j_gene: TRBJ2-7
d_gene: -
v_gene: TRBV11-2
CDR3aa: CASSLGAGSSYEQYF
CDR3nt: TGTGCCAGCAGCTTAGGTGCAGGGAGTTCCTACGAGCAGTACTTC

abundance: -
j_gene: TRBJ1-4
d_gene: -
v_gene: TRBV16
CDR3aa: CASSHATTNEKLFF
CDR3nt: TGTGCCAGCAGCCACGCAACAACTAATGAAAAACTGTTTTTT

abundance: -
j_gene: TRBJ1-6
d_gene: -
v_gene: TRBV27
CDR3aa: CASSLGREAYNSPLHF
CDR3nt: TGTGCCAGCAGCCTCGGGAGGGAGGCCTATAATTCACCCCTCCACTTT

abundance: -
j_gene: TRBJ1-2
d_gene: TRBD1
v_gene: TRBV4-1
CDR3aa: CASSRMWDSLNYGYTF
CDR3nt: TGCGCCAGCAGCCGGATGTGGGACAGCCTAAACTATGGCTACACCTTC

abundance: -
j_gene: TRBJ2-2
d_gene: -
v_gene: TRBV7-9
CDR3aa: CASGITNTGELFF
CDR3nt: TGTGCCAGCGGGATCACGAACACCGGGGAGCTGTTTTTT

abundance: -
j_gene: TRBJ1-6
d_gene: -
v_gene: TRBV5-6
CDR3aa: CASSLGDLTYNSPLHF
CDR3nt: TGTGCCAGCAGCTTGGGGGACCTAACTTATAATTCACCCCTCCACTTT

abundance: -
j_gene: TRBJ2-7
d_gene: -
v_gene: TRBV7-9
CDR3aa: CASSFKQGYEQYF
CDR3nt: TGTGCCAGCAGCTTTAAGCAAGGCTACGAGCAGTACTTC

abundance: once
j_gene: TRBJ2-3
d_gene: TRBD2
v_gene: TRBV5-6
CDR3aa: CASSFLLAVSTDTQYF
CDR3nt: TGTGCCAGCAGCTTCTTACTAGCGGTTAGCACAGATACGCAGTATTTT

abundance: -
j_gene: TRBJ1-1
d_gene: -
v_gene: TRBV27
CDR3aa: CASSSNTEAFF
CDR3nt: TGTGCCAGCAGTTCAAACACTGAAGCTTTCTTT

abundance: -
j_gene: TRBJ2-7
d_gene: -
v_gene: TRBV27
CDR3aa: CASSLSLAPSYEQYF
CDR3nt: TGTGCCAGCAGTTTAAGTCTAGCCCCCTCCTACGAGCAGTACTTC

abundance: -
j_gene: TRBJ2-1
d_gene: TRBD1
v_gene: TRBV10-3
CDR3aa: CAARGTDNEQFF
CDR3nt: TGTGCCGCCCGTGGGACAGACAATGAGCAGTTCTTC

abundance: -
j_gene: TRBJ2-5
d_gene: -
v_gene: TRBV4-1
CDR3aa: CASSQEFATVQETQYF
CDR3nt: TGCGCCAGCAGCCAAGAATTCGCGACGGTCCAAGAGACCCAGTACTTC

abundance: -
j_gene: TRBJ1-1
d_gene: TRBD1
v_gene: TRBV4-2
CDR3aa: CASSYDRGTEAFF
CDR3nt: TGTGCCAGCAGTTACGACAGGGGCACTGAAGCTTTCTTT

abundance: -
j_gene: TRBJ2-7
d_gene: -
v_gene: TRBV6-5
CDR3aa: CASSYPIRGGSYEQYF
CDR3nt: TGTGCCAGCAGTTACCCTATCCGAGGAGGTTCCTACGAGCAGTACTTC

abundance: -
j_gene: TRBJ2-5
d_gene: -
v_gene: TRBV18
CDR3aa: CASSPGPGYSETQYF
CDR3nt: TGTGCCAGCTCACCGGGCCCCGGGTATTCGGAGACCCAGTACTTC

abundance: -
j_gene: TRBJ2-7
d_gene: -
v_gene: TRBV2
CDR3aa: CASHPTAAYYEQYF
CDR3nt: TGTGCCAGCCATCCCACCGCGGCCTACTACGAGCAGTACTTC

abundance: -
j_gene: TRBJ1-2
d_gene: -
v_gene: TRBV14
CDR3aa: CASSQAGDGGYTF
CDR3nt: TGTGCCAGCAGCCAAGCAGGGGATGGGGGCTACACCTTC